These 4 T cell receptor beta chains share one sample of origin, sequenced in a study of long-term antiretroviral therapy in people with HIV. An immunoSEQ assay, version v3.0, was performed at survey level. Profiled with immunoSEQ multiplex PCR; TCRdb holds only in-frame clones, not every one. Here the sample spans approximately 29,000 clones, 93% being singletons. Specimen: unsorted PBMCs, collected 6.2 years after starting antiretroviral therapy. The receptors originated from a man aged 35-49 years with HIV.

The count of this clone is one. This chain connects TRBV5-1 to TRBJ2-2; D call uncertain. The CDR3 runs to 13 residues. V dropped 0 bases and J dropped 5 bases, with 5 bases sitting between them. Germline CDR1 SGHRS, CDR2 YFSETQ. The CDR3 is CASSLGPTGELFF. CDR3 bases: TGCGCCAGCAGCTTGGGGCCTACCGGGGAGCTGTTTTTT.

In nucleotides, the CDR3 is TGTGCCAGCAGCTTAACTGACGGGAACACCGGGGAGCTGTTTTTT. Amino acid sequence: CASSLTDGNTGELFF. The chain carries TRBV7-9 and TRBJ2-2; D is undetermined. Germline loops: CDR1 SEHNR, CDR2 FQNEAQ (reference sequence). The CDR3 runs 15 residues. Deletions cut 2 bases from V and 1 base from J, with 8 bases between.

This clone has a single count. The chain links TRBV6-1 to TRBJ1-2, with a tentative D call TRBD1 (5 bases). The CDR3 runs 14 residues. Between the trimmed V and J ends, which lost 4 bases and 3 bases, there was a span of 12 bases. CDR1 and CDR2 from the germline V gene are MNHNS and SASEGT. The CDR3 DNA is TGTGCCAGCAGTGGGGGCCTCTGGGACTATGGCTACACCTTC. As protein: CASSGGLWDYGYTF.

The chain combines TRBV15 with TRBJ2-7, with 10 bases matching TRBD2. This CDR3 is 15 amino acids long. The J segment lost 0 bases and the V segment lost 5 bases, leaving 4 bases of the junction unmatched. CDR1 and CDR2 from the germline V gene are LNHNV and YYDKDF (reference sequence). The CDR3 spells CATSLRTSGSYEQYF. The CDR3, as DNA: TGTGCCACCAGCTTACGGACTAGCGGCTCCTACGAGCAGTACTTC.